This T cell receptor (beta chain) originates from a study of shared clonotypes between healthy human individuals. Study outcomes and limitations: A handful of donors shared approximately 5% of their naive CD4 clonotypes. Estimated richness values were generally larger in naive subsets than in memory subsets.

Each donor was a Caucasian adult residing in Nashville, Tennessee. With respect to this clone: Its target is unknown.

Trimming cost V 4 bases and J 8 bases; bases outside gene matches: 8. In germline, CDR1 is SGHNT, CDR2 YYREEE (reference sequence). The CDR3 has 14 residues. Original processing methods: As immunoSEQ supplied junction-only sequences (without quality scores), filtering differed. TCRdb's copy holds only in-frame clones and misses some; the assay was immunoSEQ multiplex PCR. For V, J and clone size, that table is used; D and trimming come from the DNA. Counted here are more than 2 million clones, 95% occurring once; the ten biggest clones make up more than 0.1%. This sequence was found in a man aged 18-30 years in good health. Source material: naive CD4+ T cells sorted from blood. Subset reported: CD45RA+ positively selected. The rearrangement links TRBV5-4 to TRBJ1-2, with 10 bases lining up with TRBD1. CDR3 DNA sequence: TGTGCCAGCAGCCCGACAGGGGGCGCGGGAGGCTACACCTTC. Translated: CASSPTGGAGGYTF.